The clone carrying this T cell receptor (beta chain) was counted a few times. The data were taken from a study of T cells in Graves' hyperthyroidism and ophthalmopathy. Study details: Peripheral blood was collected at initial diagnosis, before any treatment.

The study based diagnoses on clinical symptoms, serum thyroxine and TRAb, thyroid ultrasound and orbital computed tomography. RNA transcripts gave rise to amplified TCR beta CDR3 regions. HTBI primers were employed in a first-round RT-PCR of the TCR CDR3. TCRdb passed the multiplex PCR reads through MiXCR, listing each CDR3 protein once. Seen here are under 800,000 distinct CDR3 sequences, around 13% observed once, and the top ten hold approximately 10%. The sample consisted of blood. This clonotype originated in a young woman with Graves' hyperthyroidism.

CDR3 sequence: CAINSGLEVPYEQYF. In nucleotides, the CDR3 is TGTGCCATCAACTCCGGCCTTGAGGTCCCCTACGAGCAGTACTTC. This chain uses TRBV10-3 with TRBJ2-7, with unresolved D. Trimming took off 7 bases at V and 2 bases at J, with 18 bases between the two ends. Looked up from germline, CDR1 is ENHRY and CDR2 is SYGVKD. The CDR3 is 15 amino acids.